This record concerns one TCR beta chain sequence. The specificity of this receptor is unknown. Base qualities are not provided; no much larger clone lies one nucleotide away. This specimen belongs to a study of beta chain features in type 1 diabetes (dated by TCRdb to 2017 to 2018). For the wider study: Mean age, gender distribution, total cell number and subset yield did not differ between patients and healthy donors. The study compared TCRB repertoires of sorted circulating CD4+ T cell subsets between recently diagnosed type 1 diabetes patients and matched healthy donors. Whereas all 30 or so donors provided naive and central memory subsets, regulatory and stem cell-like memory subsets were isolated from just 8 patients and roughly eight healthy donors. A total of 85 million to 140 million sorted cells were examined across all samples, and a strong correlation was observed between cell number per subset and RNA yield.

V is reduced by 4 bases and J by 3 bases, leaving a spacing of 23 bases between them. The CDR3 runs 18 amino acids, cysteine and phenylalanine included. Of the read, only the CDR3 DNA is kept; its 54 bases are in frame from base 1. Based on the germline V gene (reference sequence), the CDR1 and CDR2 sequences are SEHNR and FQNEAQ. Results and caveats for the whole study, not just this receptor: A moderate but significant shortening of TCRB CDR3 length was observed in type 1 diabetes patients in all four CD4+ subsets. The naive, central memory and regulatory TCRB repertoires appeared to resemble one another more closely among patients than among healthy donors. Because small numbers of individuals were included in the HLA sub-analyses, any influence of HLA type on TCRB rearrangement was left unresolved. Patients with type 1 diabetes made fewer insertions and deleted more nucleotides at VDJ recombination sites, implying thymic rearrangement abnormalities. Because cDNA was sequenced instead of genomic DNA, highly expressing activated cells could be over-represented, though the groups showed no difference in activation or CD3 levels. Shorter templates might have been favored by PCR, but patient and control samples were amplified and corrected together, so both groups would have been affected equally by any skew.

The High Capacity cDNA Reverse Transcription Kit was used to reverse transcribe all of the isolated RNA, meaning that expressed TCRB transcripts were what got sequenced. Deep immunoSEQ sequencing was performed on naive, central memory and regulatory T cell samples, with an average of approximately 3.9 million total reads per sample. Sorted cells were lysed in RLT buffer, and RNA was extracted using DNase-treated RNeasy Micro or Mini kits according to cell number. To prevent cross-contamination, every cell subset was processed on its own, while patient and healthy donor samples were processed together. Using the immunoSEQ multiplex PCR, TCRB sequences were amplified from cDNA into 87-bp fragments spanning the CDR3 region. The amplicons were sequenced using the Illumina HiSeq platform. For the original study's pipeline: Synthetic template baselines were used to correct PCR bias computationally, reads within Hamming distance 2 were collapsed together, and singletons that could not be merged were discarded. Reads were aligned against IMGT so that V, D and J genes, CDR3 length and insertions or deletions at six rearrangement sites could be assigned. Within each subset, clonotype counts were normalized to sorted cell number, after which true diversity and Gini coefficients were computed with the tcR R package. The overlap coefficient, calculated on TCRB nucleotide sequences, was used to measure repertoire sharing. As a proxy for the pre-selection repertoire, out-of-frame TCRB sequences from naive cells were analyzed. Here the immuneACCESS table is served through TCRdb, limited to in-frame sequences with V and J called. Missing clones are a known gap in these copies; in checked studies unresolved V genes cover under half, and the rest lacks a known reason. The DNA was the basis for D and trimming; V, J and clone size are from that table. The sample data list under 550,000 clones, and over 10% of these were observed just once. 0.046% of the sample comes from the top ten.

A single peripheral blood draw of approximately 0.11 L on average was collected from each donor into heparinised tubes. Naive, central memory, regulatory and stem cell-like memory CD4+ T cells were sorted on a BD FACSAria II using a panel including CD45RO, CCR7, CD25, CD127, CD95 and CD27. All sorted populations exceeded 98% purity. PBMCs were isolated immediately by Lymphoprep density gradient centrifugation and stained directly without culture. Samples were stained and sorted in pairs, with one healthy donor and one patient per experiment, so that batch effects were minimized. Here the chain combines TRBV7-9 and TRBJ2-3; the D gene is perhaps TRBD1, from 8 matching bases. This clonotype originated in a young woman in good health. The specimen was naive CD4+ T cells from blood. The cell subset or site label on this specimen signifies: true naive CD4+ T cells. The base sequence is TGTGCCAGCAGCTACCGAGGACAGGGAGGGCCTTGGACAGATACGCAGTATTTT. It is translated as CASSYRGQGGPWTDTQYF.